The 27 T cell receptor beta chains below come from one sample, sequenced in a study of blood T cell repertoires in COVID-19. Sequenced by immunoSEQ multiplex PCR; TCRdb stores in-frame clones only, minus some. The data contain around 200,000 clones, 85% to 90% of them seen just once; the ten biggest clones take up approximately 5.9%. The sample consisted of peripheral blood. Every receptor here comes from a man of 80 years or more with acute or convalescent COVID-19.

The gene calls are TRBV4-1 and TRBJ1-2, with D possibly being TRBD1 (5 bases). In germline, CDR1 is MGHRA, CDR2 YSYEKL. Between the trimmed V and J ends, which lost 4 bases and 2 bases, there was a span of 11 bases. The CDR3 is 14 residues long. The CDR3 protein is CASSPGTVNYGYTF. The DNA of the CDR3 is TGCGCCAGCAGCCCCGGGACTGTCAACTATGGCTACACCTTC.

The rearrangement links TRBV4-2 to TRBJ1-6; D might be TRBD1 (6 bases). V was cut by 0 bases and J by 7 bases, with 10 bases left in between. This CDR3 comprises 15 residues. CDR1 and CDR2 (germline): LGHNA, YNFKEQ. The CDR3 DNA sequence: TGTGCCAGCAGCCAAGAAGCAGGGGTAAATTCACCCCTCCACTTT. As protein: CASSQEAGVNSPLHF.

V is TRBV2 and J is TRBJ1-1, with D tentatively TRBD1 (5 bases). Trimming pared 1 base from V and 3 bases from J, leaving 9 bases between. Looked up from germline, CDR1 is SNHLY and CDR2 is FYNNEI. The CDR3 is made up of 14 amino acids. The CDR3 region is CASSEGRADTEAFF. The CDR3, as DNA: TGTGCCAGCAGTGAAGGCAGGGCGGACACTGAAGCTTTCTTT.

The chain links TRBV10-3 to TRBJ2-4; 8 bases are a match to TRBD1. J lost 0 bases, V lost 2 bases, and 6 bases had no gene match. Per the germline V gene, CDR1 is ENHRY and CDR2 is SYGVKD. CDR3 size: 17 residues. The CDR3 bases are TGTGCCATCAGTGAGGGGCGGACAGGGCTAGCCAAAAACATTCAGTACTTC. Amino acid sequence: CAISEGRTGLAKNIQYF.

This clone was observed a handful of times. The chain couples TRBV7-2 to TRBJ1-4; D remains ambiguous. This CDR3 contains 14 residues. Germline values: CDR1 SGHTA, CDR2 FQGNSA. Deletions cut 5 bases from V and 7 bases from J, with 14 bases between. The CDR3 nucleotides read TGTGCCAGCAGCCTGCAATCTACGGGTGAAAAACTGTTTTTT. Translated, it gives CASSLQSTGEKLFF.

This chain links TRBV27 with TRBJ2-5; a weak D match, TRBD1 (5 bases). Germline values: CDR1 MNHEY, CDR2 SMNVEV (reference sequence). V dropped 8 bases and J dropped 0 bases, with 10 bases sitting between them. The CDR3 is made up of 13 amino acids. This CDR3 is CASGAVYQETQYF. CDR3 DNA sequence: TGTGCCAGCGGGGCGGTGTACCAAGAGACCCAGTACTTC.

J is TRBJ2-3 and V is TRBV2; TRBD2 agrees at 9 bases. The CDR3 runs to 17 residues. The germline V gene has CDR1 SNHLY and CDR2 FYNNEI. The trim removed 4 bases at V and 8 bases at J, leaving 16 bases unmatched. The CDR3 nucleotides read TGTGCCAGCAGTGTTAGCGGGAGAGCCCCTAGGGGGGGTACGCAGTATTTT. Protein: CASSVSGRAPRGGTQYF.

The chain employs TRBV11-2 and TRBJ1-2; D perhaps matches TRBD1 (5 bases). Looked up from germline, CDR1 is SGHAT and CDR2 is FQNNGV. V was shortened by 1 base and J by 3 bases, with 6 bases between the two germline ends. This CDR3 has 13 residues. CDR3 nucleotide sequence: TGTGCCAGCAGCTTAGGGGACTACTATGGCTACACCTTC. Its translation: CASSLGDYYGYTF. Full variable domain (outside the CDR3, taken from reference TRBV11-2 and TRBJ1-2): EAGVAQSPRYKIIEKRQSVAFWCNPISGHATLYWYQQILGQGPKLLIQFQNNGVVDDSQLPKDRFSAERLKGVDSTLKIQPAKLEDSAVYLCASSLGDYYGYTFGSGTRLTVV.

This chain uses TRBV28 with TRBJ2-7, with 10 nucleotides matching TRBD2. CDR1 is MDHEN and CDR2 is SYDVKM in the germline V gene. This CDR3 is 14 amino acids long. Trimming took 4 bases from V and 4 from J; bases not matched to a gene: 4. The CDR3 reads CASSSSTSGYEQYF. CDR3 DNA sequence: TGTGCCAGCAGTTCGTCGACTAGCGGGTACGAGCAGTACTTC.

The sample holds one count of this clone. V and J are TRBV11-2 and TRBJ2-7; 11 positions agree with TRBD2. Germline V gene data show CDR1 as SGHAT and CDR2 as FQNNGV. Trimming removed 2 bases from V and 1 base from J; junction bases left unmatched: 1. The CDR3 is 15 residues long. CDR3 amino acids: CASSLLAGGSYEQYV. The CDR3 DNA follows: TGTGCCAGCAGCTTACTAGCGGGGGGATCCTACGAGCAGTACGTC.

The gene calls are TRBV10-3 and TRBJ2-2, with D possibly TRBD2 on 6 matching bases. V was shortened by 0 bases and J by 1 base, with 6 bases between the two germline ends. The CDR3 runs 15 residues. Looked up from germline, CDR1 is ENHRY and CDR2 is SYGVKD. CDR3 in amino acids: CAISESGGNTGELFF. The DNA for the CDR3 is TGTGCCATCAGTGAGTCGGGAGGGAACACCGGGGAGCTGTTTTTT.

The V and J genes are TRBV24-1 and TRBJ2-7; D unclear. Trimming left V 1 base short and J 9 bases short, with 9 bases between. This CDR3 has 12 amino acids. CDR1 and CDR2 from the germline V gene are KGHDR and SFDVKD. DNA for the CDR3: TGTGCCACCAGTGATTTTGCGGAGAGGCAGTACTTC. This sequence encodes CATSDFAERQYF.

This clone was found a few times. The DNA for the CDR3 is TGTGCCATCAGTGATCCCCTAGCGGGAGGGCCCAATGAGCAGTTCTTC. Translation gives CAISDPLAGGPNEQFF. J is TRBJ2-1 and V is TRBV10-3, with 12 nucleotides matching TRBD2. The CDR3 length is 16 residues. Germline CDR1 reads ENHRY; CDR2 reads SYGVKD. V lost 3 bases, J lost 6 bases, and 6 bases stayed unmatched.

The chain has TRBV11-2 and TRBJ1-1; maybe TRBD1 (5 bases). V was clipped by 1 base and J by 0 bases, with 9 bases between them. Germline values: CDR1 SGHAT, CDR2 FQNNGV. This CDR3 is built from 15 residues. CDR3 nucleotide sequence: TGTGCCAGCAGCTTAGGCGTGGGGCTGAACACTGAAGCTTTCTTT. It yields the protein CASSLGVGLNTEAFF.

J is TRBJ1-1 and V is TRBV30, with D unresolved. The CDR3 contains 13 residues. From germline, CDR1 is GTSNPN and CDR2 SVGIG (reference sequence). V was clipped by 3 bases and J by 2 bases, with 10 bases between them. CDR3: CAWREQSNTEAFF. CDR3 sequence (DNA): TGTGCCTGGAGGGAGCAATCCAACACTGAAGCTTTCTTT.

V and J are TRBV10-3 and TRBJ2-3, with D possibly TRBD2 on 6 matching bases. V lost 7 bases, J lost 0 bases, and 11 bases lay in between. Germline CDR1 reads ENHRY; CDR2 reads SYGVKD. This CDR3 is 14 amino acids long. CDR3 sequence (DNA): TGTGCCATCACCCCGGGACTTAGCACAGATACGCAGTATTTT. The encoded protein is CAITPGLSTDTQYF.

The chain recombines TRBV5-1 with TRBJ2-2; D gene ambiguous. The CDR3 contains 15 residues. Trimming removed 4 bases at V and 5 bases at J, with 15 bases between. CDR1 SGHRS and CDR2 YFSETQ come from the germline V gene. The CDR3 spells CASSPGVTPTGELFF. The CDR3 region has the DNA TGCGCCAGCAGCCCTGGCGTGACACCAACCGGGGAGCTGTTTTTT.

The chain carries TRBV28 and TRBJ2-2, with 7 bases aligning to TRBD1. Trimming removed 4 bases from V and 4 bases from J; junction bases left unmatched: 3. Germline loops: CDR1 MDHEN, CDR2 SYDVKM. The CDR3 consists of 14 residues. CDR3 bases: TGTGCCAGCAGTTCGACAGGGCTCACCGGGGAGCTGTTTTTT. Its protein is CASSSTGLTGELFF.

The CDR3 loop is CASSLRTDRATGELFF. The CDR3 nucleotides are TGTGCCAGCAGCTTAAGGACGGACAGGGCGACCGGGGAGCTGTTTTTT. The V gene is TRBV7-3, the J gene TRBJ2-2, with TRBD1 matching over 8 bases. V trimming: 1 base; J trimming: 5 bases; junction bases outside the gene matches: 6. Germline assignment: CDR1 SGHTA and CDR2 FQGTGA. This CDR3 spans 16 amino acids.

The CDR3 DNA sequence: TGTGCCACCAGTGATTTTTCACAGTTTAATTCACCCCTCCACTTT. Translating it yields CATSDFSQFNSPLHF. This chain connects TRBV24-1 to TRBJ1-6; D remains unclear. Germline CDR1 is KGHDR and CDR2 is SFDVKD. With 1 base removed from V and 6 bases from J, the gap between germline ends came to 9 bases. This CDR3 is built from 15 residues.

This chain uses TRBV24-1 with TRBJ2-3; TRBD2 agrees at 9 bases. The CDR3 contains 17 residues. Germline V lookup: CDR1 KGHDR, CDR2 SFDVKD. The V gene end was trimmed by 2 bases and the J gene end by 2 bases; junction bases not matched to a gene: 7. The CDR3 bases are TGTGCCACCAGTGATTGGGGTACTAGCGGGCTCACAGATACGCAGTATTTT. Its protein product is CATSDWGTSGLTDTQYF.

V gene TRBV5-6 combines with J gene TRBJ2-3, with 13 bases lining up with TRBD2. Germline V gene sequence: CDR1 SGHDT, CDR2 YYEEEE. J was trimmed by 7 bases and V by 6 bases; bases with no gene match: 17. CDR3 size: 18 residues. The CDR3 DNA is TGTGCCAGCACCGTCATCGACAAACTAGCGGGAGGGACAAATACGCAGTATTTT. It is translated as CASTVIDKLAGGTNTQYF.

This chain joins TRBV5-1 and TRBJ2-5; 7 positions agree with TRBD1. V was pared by 0 bases and J by 4 bases, with 9 bases of the junction left unmatched. The CDR3 length is 16 residues. Per the germline V gene, CDR1 is SGHRS and CDR2 is YFSETQ. The CDR3 region has the DNA TGCGCCAGCAGCTTGGCCGGGACAGCAACTTTAGAGACCCAGTACTTC. It yields the protein CASSLAGTATLETQYF.

The genes are TRBV24-1 and TRBJ2-1; the match to TRBD1 covers 8 bases. The germline gives CDR1 KGHDR, CDR2 SFDVKD. J was trimmed by 8 bases and V by 3 bases; bases with no gene match: 5. The CDR3 consists of 14 residues. CDR3 nucleotide sequence: TGTGCCACCAGTGATCCCAGGGGGCTTTATGAGCAGTTCTTC. It specifies CATSDPRGLYEQFF.

This clone appeared a few times. This chain uses TRBV5-5 with TRBJ2-5; the match to TRBD1 covers 11 bases. CDR1 SGHKS and CDR2 YYEKEE come from the germline V gene (reference sequence). The CDR3 is 15 residues long. V shed 4 bases and J 5 bases; nucleotides not matched to a gene: 7. The CDR3 nucleotides are TGTGCCAGCAGCCGTGGGACAGGGGGTTGGGAGACCCAGTACTTC. Translating it yields CASSRGTGGWETQYF.

The chain has TRBV5-8 and TRBJ2-1, with 7 bases fitting TRBD1. The V and J ends lost 4 bases and 4 bases, in that order; junction bases with no gene match: 5. This CDR3 is built from 14 residues. Germline V gene data show CDR1 as SGHTS and CDR2 as YDEGEE. CDR3 nucleotides: TGTGCCAGCAGCGAAGACAGGGCGTACAATGAGCAGTTCTTC. Translation: CASSEDRAYNEQFF.

The V and J genes are TRBV24-1 and TRBJ2-2, with TRBD2 matching 11 bases. Germline V gene lookup returns CDR1 KGHDR and CDR2 SFDVKD. The CDR3 is 17 amino acids. V dropped 5 bases and J dropped 5; count of bases not matched to a gene: 9. In DNA form, the CDR3 reads TGTGCCACCAGTGCCTCCCGGGCTAGCGGGAGGACCGGGGAGCTGTTTTTT. Its protein is CATSASRASGRTGELFF.